This TCR beta chain was identified during a study of T cell repertoires in cytomegalovirus infection. Across the study: CMV epitopes in the study were HLA-C-restricted (recently identified) and HLA-B-restricted (well studied). Study-level findings and limits: The ex vivo response showed dominance by HLA-C-restricted CMV-specific TCR beta clonotypes. Frequencies of public TCR beta families were cumulated, and this identified carriers of CMV plus the relevant HLA.

A single count supports this clonotype. The antigen is not known. This CDR3 spans 13 amino acids. V dropped 5 bases and J dropped 8; count of bases not matched to a gene: 5. Germline lookup yields CDR1 SNHLY and CDR2 FYNNEI. TCRdb reprocessed the reads with MiXCR, giving one entry per CDR3 protein. The sample lists around 430,000 distinct CDR3 sequences; approximately 46% were seen once. V is TRBV2 and J is TRBJ2-1; 8 positions agree with TRBD1. The sequence came from a human donor in good health (CMV status not recorded). Some clones in this sample may be carry-over from other donors' samples. The sequences come from cultured PBMCs, collected from culture after CMV antigen stimulation. CDR3 sequence reads: CASSRTGNDEQFF. In nucleotides, the CDR3 is TGTGCCAGCAGTAGGACAGGGAACGATGAGCAGTTCTTC. The whole variable domain, remainder taken from reference TRBV2 and TRBJ2-1, is EPEVTQTPSHQVTQMGQEVILRCVPISNHLYFYWYRQILGQKVEFLVSFYNNEISEKSEIFDDQFSVERPDGSNFTLKIRSTKLEDSAMYFCASSRTGNDEQFFGPGTRLTVL.